A selection of T cell receptor beta chains follows, all from one sample in a study of early T cells in non-severe SARS-CoV-2 infection. MiXCR, applied by TCRdb to the 5' RACE reads, yields one record per CDR3 protein. The table includes tens of thousands of distinct CDR3 sequences, roughly 13% detected once. Sample: whole blood. The receptors stem from an adult who was a healthcare worker with PCR-confirmed SARS-CoV-2 infection or an uninfected control (not recorded which). CDR3s include the opening cysteine and the closing phenylalanine or tryptophan. The order of the fields is J gene, clone size, V gene, D gene, CDR3 protein, CDR3 DNA. D genes are given only for firm matches. Not all rows give a size; the values are once, few, many and, for expanded clones, a class.

J gene: TRBJ2-3; clone size: many; V gene: TRBV6-4; D gene: TRBD2; CDR3 protein: CASTPTSGGSDTQYF; CDR3 DNA: TGTGCCAGCACTCCGACTAGCGGGGGTTCAGATACGCAGTATTTT
J gene: TRBJ1-5; clone size: .; V gene: TRBV6-2/TRBV6-3; D gene: .; CDR3 protein: CASRGGSQPQHF; CDR3 DNA: TGTGCCAGCCGGGGTGGGAGTCAGCCCCAGCATTTT
J gene: TRBJ2-3; clone size: many; V gene: TRBV11-1; D gene: .; CDR3 protein: CASSLRRGRDPADTQYF; CDR3 DNA: TGTGCCAGCAGCTTACGTAGGGGGAGGGATCCCGCAGATACGCAGTATTTT
J gene: TRBJ2-6; clone size: many; V gene: TRBV5-1; D gene: .; CDR3 protein: CASSLGDSGANVLTF; CDR3 DNA: TGCGCCAGCAGCTTAGGGGACTCTGGGGCCAACGTCCTGACTTTC
J gene: TRBJ2-7; clone size: .; V gene: TRBV25-1; D gene: .; CDR3 protein: CASSEGRGPSYEQYF; CDR3 DNA: TGTGCCAGCAGTGAAGGCAGGGGACCGTCCTACGAGCAGTACTTC
J gene: TRBJ2-5; clone size: many; V gene: TRBV7-2; D gene: .; CDR3 protein: CASSPPPGETQYF; CDR3 DNA: TGTGCCAGCAGCCCACCCCCAGGAGAGACCCAGTACTTC
J gene: TRBJ2-3; clone size: few; V gene: TRBV24-1; D gene: .; CDR3 protein: CATSDLPGPAADTQYF; CDR3 DNA: TGTGCCACCAGTGATTTGCCGGGGCCCGCGGCAGATACGCAGTATTTT
J gene: TRBJ1-1; clone size: .; V gene: TRBV20-1; D gene: .; CDR3 protein: CSAQQVLGEAFF; CDR3 DNA: TGCAGTGCACAACAGGTCCTCGGTGAAGCTTTCTTT
J gene: TRBJ2-7; clone size: few; V gene: TRBV5-1; D gene: TRBD1; CDR3 protein: CASRPGQDSYEQYF; CDR3 DNA: TGCGCCAGCAGGCCTGGACAGGACTCCTACGAGCAGTACTTC
J gene: TRBJ1-4; clone size: many; V gene: TRBV19; D gene: .; CDR3 protein: CASSPRGGGLFF; CDR3 DNA: TGTGCCAGTAGCCCTCGGGGGGGTGGACTGTTTTTT
J gene: TRBJ2-7; clone size: .; V gene: TRBV20-1; D gene: .; CDR3 protein: CSALSGEVEQYF; CDR3 DNA: TGCAGTGCCCTGAGTGGGGAGGTGGAGCAGTACTTC
J gene: TRBJ1-6; clone size: many; V gene: TRBV6-5; D gene: TRBD1; CDR3 protein: CASSDGQGLSYNSPLHF; CDR3 DNA: TGTGCCAGCAGTGACGGACAGGGGCTCTCCTATAATTCACCCCTCCACTTT